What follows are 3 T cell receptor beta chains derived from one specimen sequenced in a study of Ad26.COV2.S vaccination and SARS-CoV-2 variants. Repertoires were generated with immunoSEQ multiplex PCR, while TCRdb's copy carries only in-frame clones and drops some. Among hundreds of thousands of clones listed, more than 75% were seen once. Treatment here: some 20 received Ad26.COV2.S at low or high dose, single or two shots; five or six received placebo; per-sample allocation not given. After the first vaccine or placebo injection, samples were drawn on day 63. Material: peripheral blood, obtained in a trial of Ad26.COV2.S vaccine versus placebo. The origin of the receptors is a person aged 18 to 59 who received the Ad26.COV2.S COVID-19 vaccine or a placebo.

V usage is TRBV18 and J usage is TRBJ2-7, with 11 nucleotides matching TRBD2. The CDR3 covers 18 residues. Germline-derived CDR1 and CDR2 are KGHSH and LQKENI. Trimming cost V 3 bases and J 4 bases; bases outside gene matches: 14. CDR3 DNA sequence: TGTGCCAGCTCACCCCCTGGGCTAGCGGGGGGAAATTGGTACGAGCAGTACTTC. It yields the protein CASSPPGLAGGNWYEQYF.

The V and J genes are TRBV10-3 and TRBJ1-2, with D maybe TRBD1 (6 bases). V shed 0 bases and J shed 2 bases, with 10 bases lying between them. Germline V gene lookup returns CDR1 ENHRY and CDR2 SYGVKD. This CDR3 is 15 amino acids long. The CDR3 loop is CAISESLQGNYGYTF. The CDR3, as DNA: TGTGCCATCAGTGAGTCACTGCAGGGGAACTATGGCTACACCTTC.

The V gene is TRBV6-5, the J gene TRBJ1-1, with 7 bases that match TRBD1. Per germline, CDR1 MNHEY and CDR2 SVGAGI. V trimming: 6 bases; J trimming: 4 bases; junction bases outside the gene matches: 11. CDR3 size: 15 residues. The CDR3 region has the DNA TGTGCCAGCAGAACCACAAGGGGGCCGGGCACTGAAGCTTTCTTT. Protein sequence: CASRTTRGPGTEAFF.